This note documents a single T cell receptor (beta chain) sequence. The antigen is unknown. The source of the sample is a study of blood T cells in healthy people across ages. Study results and caveats: When set beside aged donors, long-lived donors presented more naive CD4+ cells and higher diversity. Per-million-T-cell TCR beta diversity fell roughly linearly with age.

Together with a sample-barcoded 5' primer, a J-beta primer mix was included in a second PCR lasting roughly 6 to 12 cycles. TCRdb reprocessed the 5' RACE reads via MiXCR and lists one record per CDR3 protein. The table has about 2 million distinct CDR3 sequences, less than 50% seen once. V was clipped by 3 bases and J by 2 bases; unmatched bases: 10. The CDR3 loop spans 17 amino acids. CDR1 is MNHEY, CDR2 SVGEGT, per germline. This chain links TRBV6-2 or TRBV6-3 with TRBJ1-5, with 7 bases matching TRBD1. This clonotype originated in a woman aged 40-49 years in good health. Sequences were obtained from blood. CDR3 nucleotides: TGTGCCAGCAGTTATGGTAGGGGGCGCTTGGGCAATCAGCCCCAGCATTTT. This sequence encodes CASSYGRGRLGNQPQHF.